What follows are 7 T cell receptor beta chains derived from one specimen sequenced in a study of T cells in women clearing cervical HPV infection. Sequencing was performed with immunoSEQ multiplex PCR; in TCRdb, only in-frame clones are kept and a portion is missing. This repertoire comprises approximately 39,000 clones; its ten largest clones make up 1.7%. Specimen: blood buffy coat. Receptor source: a woman aged 18 to 69 with a cervical HPV16 infection that either progressed to CIN3+ or cleared (not recorded which).

Comment on this clone: Distinct nucleotide sequences in the sample also encode this CDR3. The CDR3 spells CASTRQATNTIYF. The sequenced part of the CDR3 DNA is TGTGCCAGCACTCGACAGGCGACCAACACC. V and J are TRBV19 and TRBJ1-3, with TRBD1 as a possible D gene (6 bases). The read falls 3 residues short of the CDR3 end, and the missing part is taken from the germline J gene. The CDR3 runs to 13 residues. CDR1 is LNHDA, CDR2 SQIVND, per germline (reference sequence). Trimming stripped 9 bases from V and 7 bases from J, with 16 bases between.

As concerns this clone: The CDR3 end lies 3 residues beyond the end of the read and is filled in from the germline J gene. This sequence joins TRBV5-1 and TRBJ2-7, with D possibly TRBD2 on 5 matching bases. The CDR3 sequence is 14 residues long. The germline CDR1 and CDR2 sequences are SGHRS and YFSETQ. V lost 4 bases, J lost 4 bases, and 15 bases lay in between. CDR3 amino acids: CASSAGPGEYEQYF. The part of the CDR3 DNA that was read is TGCGCCAGCAGCGCGGGTCCAGGCGAATACGAG. The full variable domain, rest sourced from reference TRBV5-1 and TRBJ2-7, is KAGVTQTPRYLIKTRGQQVTLSCSPISGHRSVSWYQQTPGQGLQFLFEYFSETQRNKGNFPGRFSGRQFSNSRSEMNVSTLELGDSALYLCASSAGPGEYEQYFGPGTRLTVT.

Remarks on this clone: The CDR3 end is not reached by the read, which stops 3 residues before it; the germline J gene fills it in. This chain uses TRBV30 with TRBJ2-3, with 10 nucleotides matching TRBD1. CDR1 and CDR2 from the germline V gene are GTSNPN and SVGIG (reference sequence). The CDR3 totals 15 residues. Partial CDR3 DNA: TGTGCCTGGGGAGGGGGACAGGGGAGCAATCAGCCG. Translation: CAWGGGQGSNQP. The entire CDR3 protein reads CAWGGGQGSNQPQYF.

The CDR3 sequence is CASSLSYGSPYEQYF. The CDR3 DNA, read in part, is TGTGCCAGCAGTTTATCCTACGGGTCACCTTACGAG. V is TRBV27 and J is TRBJ2-7; no clear D gene. The CDR3 end falls 3 residues outside the read, so it is completed with the germline J gene. CDR1 is MNHEY and CDR2 is SMNVEV in the germline V gene (reference sequence). The CDR3 is made up of 15 amino acids. V lost 0 bases, J lost 4 bases, and 13 bases lay in between.

As concerns this clone: The read falls 3 residues short of the CDR3 end, and the missing part is taken from the germline J gene. This chain links TRBV6-2 or TRBV6-3 with TRBJ2-7; 7 bases line up with TRBD1. The CDR3 contains 16 residues. J gave up 2 bases and V 7 bases, and 14 bases lay outside the gene matches. CDR1 is MNHEY, CDR2 SVGEGT, per germline. CDR3 protein: CASTQFGTVTTYEQYF. The CDR3 DNA, read in part, is TGTGCCAGCACCCAATTCGGGACAGTGACAACCTACGAG.

Regarding this clone: The read gets to within 3 residues of the CDR3 end, and the germline J gene fills in the rest. The chain combines TRBV2 with TRBJ2-2; 9 bases map to TRBD1. The CDR3 is 14 amino acids. The junction had 5 bases not matched to a gene; V was cut back by 6 bases and J by 6 bases. Germline V gives CDR1 SNHLY, CDR2 FYNNEI. The CDR3 spells CASSRDRDPGELFF. The DNA read from the CDR3 is TGTGCCAGCAGCCGGGACAGGGACCCCGGGGAG.

Notes on this clone: Coverage ceases 3 residues before the CDR3 finishes, and the germline J gene fills in the end. The gene calls are TRBV10-3 and TRBJ2-2, with D unresolved. CDR3 length: 12 amino acids. The V gene lost 3 bases and the J gene lost 8 bases, with 7 bases spanning the gap. Germline values: CDR1 ENHRY, CDR2 SYGVKD. This CDR3 is CAISDSRGELFF. CDR3 bases read: TGTGCCATCAGTGATTCTCGGGGGGAG.